This TCR beta chain was retrieved from a study of PD-1 blockade in classical Hodgkin lymphoma. Points from the study as a whole: Nivolumab initiated under 1 year post-ASCT led to patient exclusion. The causes of the repertoire differences, possibly disease activity or prior therapy, remain undefined. Relapsed/refractory patients reportedly had the lowest baseline TCR diversity, below newly diagnosed patients, who were below healthy donors.

This clone was counted only a few times. Its cognate antigen is unknown. This CDR3 is built from 14 residues. Germline V gives CDR1 SGHAT, CDR2 FQNNGV. The V segment lost 5 bases and the J segment 6 bases; nucleotides outside the gene matches: 10. This table comes from immunoSEQ multiplex PCR, and its TCRdb copy is limited to in-frame clones, with some not included. The data show under 30,000 clones, 70% to 80% seen once. Every single patient, without exception, relapsed after autologous stem cell transplantation, and brentuximab vedotin exposure varied. Complete response, partial response or progressive disease made up the best responses.

This chain uses TRBV11-2 with TRBJ2-7; 7 nucleotides match TRBD2. This specimen consisted of peripheral blood mononuclear cells (PBMCs), obtained before the second cycle of nivolumab. The receptor comes from a human donor with classical Hodgkin lymphoma. The CDR3 protein is CASSPREGGFEQYF. CDR3 coding DNA: TGTGCCAGCAGCCCCAGGGAGGGAGGGTTCGAGCAGTACTTC.